This TCR beta chain appears in the sequencing data of a study of T cell responses to AZD1222 COVID-19 vaccine (dated by TCRdb to 2020 to 2022). Study-wide context: TCR sequencing was performed for approximately 240 trial participants, of whom about 200 were given two doses of AZD1222 and around 25 were given two doses of MenACWY control vaccine. Trial participants were enrolled by age into 18-55, 56-69 and 70-plus year subgroups, with about 150, 27 and 61 TCR-sequenced participants respectively. Paper-wide results and their limitations: A significant rise in spike-specific TCR breadth and depth was observed after two AZD1222 doses relative to day 0 and relative to MenACWY recipients. Reportedly, almost half of the unique spike-specific TCRs recognized epitopes lying outside the regions that are mutated in the B.1.351 and B.1.1.7 variants. The vaccine-associated CD4 TCRs covered the entire spike protein, and the dominant responses fell in regions 160-218 and 743-854. Conclusions about previously exposed vaccinees are limited, since just five or six AZD1222 recipients were seropositive for SARS-CoV-2 at baseline. In the small 56-69-year group, the increase in depth fell short of significance, most likely because of low power. Because no day 14 peak-response samples were available, repertoires were characterized only after the peak T cell response. Participants were mostly white British, with more females than males. The authors suggested clonal diversity may have been underestimated.

In regard to this clone: What antigen it recognizes has not been identified. No base quality values were provided; no much bigger clone lies one nucleotide off.

The time point label on this specimen signifies: about 28 days (+/-7) after the second vaccine dose. Because spike-specific TCR depth and breadth did not differ between the two schedules, AZD1222 recipients who got a second dose at roughly 4 weeks were pooled with those who got a second dose at roughly 12 weeks. Vaccinee samples were obtained from the UK trials COV001 and COV002, which included a single-blind randomized controlled phase 2/3 trial of AZD1222 (ChAdOx1 nCoV-19) in healthy adults. For TCRbeta chain sequencing, PBMC samples were collected from trial participants at day 0 and at day 28 after the second dose. The CDR3 regions of human TCRbeta chains were analyzed by immunosequencing. In the authors' own workflow: Repertoire TCRs were matched against a reference library of SARS-CoV-2-specific TCRs generated with the MIRA antigen-specificity platform. Breadth was defined as the fraction of unique TCRs that were SARS-CoV-2-associated, and depth was defined as the fraction of total T cells that were SARS-CoV-2-associated. Using the MIRA data, each spike-specific TCR was mapped to the spike region that the TCR reacts to and placed in a CD4 or CD8 class. Log10-transformed breadth and depth values were compared by one-way ANOVA with Sidak's multiple comparisons tests. TCRdb stores this immuneACCESS table with in-frame sequences only. Part of the clones is absent; in the studies checked, under half of the shortfall reflects unresolved V genes, and no reason is known for the rest. The D gene and trimming were derived from the DNA, and the V and J assignments and clone size from that table. This sample gives under 150,000 clones in total; approximately 90% of them show up just once. The ten largest clonotypes hold less than 2.5% of the sample.

The CDR3, cysteine through phenylalanine, is 17 amino acids long. CDR3 DNA only is kept here, 51 bases in frame from base 1. Trimming at the junction amounts to 0 bases on V and 4 bases on J, and the germline ends lie 17 bases apart. CDR1 SNHLY and CDR2 FYNNEI are derived from the germline V gene. The sequence was collected from an adult who received the AZD1222 COVID-19 vaccine. The sequences come from peripheral blood, collected 28 days after the second AZD1222 dose. Recombination linked TRBV2 to TRBJ2-3, with the D segment identity uncertain. The DNA reads TGTGCCAGCAGTGAAGCGCTTAACAGATTGGCGCCAGATACGCAGTATTTT. This codes for CASSEALNRLAPDTQYF.